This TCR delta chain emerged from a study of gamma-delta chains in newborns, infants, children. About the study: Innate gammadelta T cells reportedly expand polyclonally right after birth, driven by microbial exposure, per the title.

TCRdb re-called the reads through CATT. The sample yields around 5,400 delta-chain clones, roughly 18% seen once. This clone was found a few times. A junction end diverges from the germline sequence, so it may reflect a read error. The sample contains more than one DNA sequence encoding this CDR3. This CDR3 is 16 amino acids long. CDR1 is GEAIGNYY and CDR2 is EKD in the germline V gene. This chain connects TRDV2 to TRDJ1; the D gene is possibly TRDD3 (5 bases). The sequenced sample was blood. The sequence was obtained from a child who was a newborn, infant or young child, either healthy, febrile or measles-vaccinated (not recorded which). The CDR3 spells CACDAWEKASTDKLIF. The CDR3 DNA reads TGTGCCTGTGACGCCTGGGAAAAAGCATCCACCGATAAACTCATCTTC.